This T cell receptor (beta chain) comes out of a study of blood T cell repertoires in COVID-19. The wider study: Samples came from the United States, Italy and Spain, spanning acute and convalescent COVID-19. Nucleic acid was either cDNA or gDNA, and it came from T cells, B-cell-depleted T cells, or PBMCs.

In the original processing: Amplifying reference gene primers gave estimates of nucleated cell counts. TCRdb keeps only in-frame clones here, not all; method: immunoSEQ multiplex PCR. D and trimming were read from the DNA, whereas the V and J calls and clone size are those reported in that table. The sample carries roughly 220,000 clones, about 85% recorded once. Trimming cost V 5 bases and J 6 bases; bases outside gene matches: 9. Per germline, CDR1 MNHEY and CDR2 SMNVEV (reference sequence). This CDR3 spans 15 amino acids. Sequenced input: peripheral blood. The J gene is TRBJ1-1, the V gene TRBV27, with 10 bases lining up with TRBD1. This receptor was obtained from a man aged 50 to 59 who had recovered from COVID-19. The CDR3 spells CASSAPGQGIPEAFF. CDR3 in DNA: TGTGCCAGCAGTGCTCCGGGACAGGGGATCCCTGAAGCTTTCTTT.